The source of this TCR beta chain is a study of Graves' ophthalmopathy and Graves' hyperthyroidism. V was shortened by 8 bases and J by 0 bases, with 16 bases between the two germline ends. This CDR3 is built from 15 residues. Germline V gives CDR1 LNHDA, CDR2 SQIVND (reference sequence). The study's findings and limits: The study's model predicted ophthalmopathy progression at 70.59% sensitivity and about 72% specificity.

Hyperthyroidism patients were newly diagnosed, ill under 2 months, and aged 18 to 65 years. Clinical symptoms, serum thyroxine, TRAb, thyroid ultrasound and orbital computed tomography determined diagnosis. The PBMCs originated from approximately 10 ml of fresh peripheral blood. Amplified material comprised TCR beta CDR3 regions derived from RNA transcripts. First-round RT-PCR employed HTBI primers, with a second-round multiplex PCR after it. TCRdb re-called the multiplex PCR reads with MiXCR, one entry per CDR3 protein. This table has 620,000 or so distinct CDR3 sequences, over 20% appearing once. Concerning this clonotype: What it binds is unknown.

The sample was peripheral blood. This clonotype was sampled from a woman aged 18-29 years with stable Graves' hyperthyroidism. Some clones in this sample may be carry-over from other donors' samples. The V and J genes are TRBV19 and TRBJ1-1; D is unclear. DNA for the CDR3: TGTGCCAGTCATAGACACGCCCGGATGAACACTGAAGCTTTCTTT. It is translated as CASHRHARMNTEAFF.